The TCR beta chain under discussion was sequenced for a study of control samples from healthy donors and cancer patients. Assay used: immunoSEQ multiplex PCR; TCRdb lists only in-frame clones, some missing. The sample includes some 19,000 clones, 84% of them seen just once. V gave up 3 bases and J gave up 0 bases, with 10 bases separating them. Germline lookup yields CDR1 MRHNA and CDR2 SNTAGT. This CDR3 is built from 15 residues. J is TRBJ2-3 and V is TRBV6-4; no definite D call. Sequenced: PBMCs. The receptor comes from a man aged 60-69 years with colorectal cancer. CDR3 amino acids: CASSEARDSTDTQYF. DNA for the CDR3: TGTGCCAGCAGTGAGGCTAGAGATAGCACAGATACGCAGTATTTT.